The rows below give T cell receptor beta chains drawn from one sample of a study of PD-L1 blockade in urothelial cancer. Repertoires were generated with immunoSEQ multiplex PCR, while TCRdb's copy carries only in-frame clones and drops some. The sample has tens of thousands of clones; 70% to 90% are singletons. Sequencing was performed on PBMCs, taken around atezolizumab (anti-PD-L1) treatment. The origin of the receptors is a donor at least 40 years old with urothelial cancer. Both conserved end residues are part of each CDR3. The order of the fields is D gene, clone size, J gene, V gene, CDR3 DNA, CDR3 protein. A D gene is named only where the DNA matches it firmly. Part of the rows lack a size; the others show once, few, many or a class for expanded clones.

>.|.|TRBJ2-7|TRBV7-2
TGTGCCAGCAGCTTATGGGCGGGTCCCTACGAGCAGTACTTC
CASSLWAGPYEQYF
>.|.|TRBJ1-2|TRBV18
TGTGCCAGCTCGCCGTTACCATCGCGGGGGGGCGGAGGCTATGGCTACACCTTC
CASSPLPSRGGGGYGYTF
>TRBD2|.|TRBJ2-5|TRBV7-3
TGTGCCAGCAGCAAAGGACTAGCGGGCCCTCAAGAGACCCAGTACTTC
CASSKGLAGPQETQYF
>TRBD2|.|TRBJ2-2|TRBV7-3
TGTGCCAGCAGCAAATCTAGCGGCCTGAACACCGGGGAGCTGTTTTTT
CASSKSSGLNTGELFF
>TRBD2|.|TRBJ2-1|TRBV4-1
TGCGCCAGCAGACATTCCGGGACTAGCGGTCCTGCCTACAATGAGCAGTTCTTC
CASRHSGTSGPAYNEQFF
>TRBD2|.|TRBJ2-7|TRBV20-1
TGCAGTGCCACTAGCGCCTACGAGCAGTACTTC
CSATSAYEQYF
>.|.|TRBJ2-3|TRBV7-2
TGTGCCAGCAGCCGCCTAGCAGATACGCAGTATTTT
CASSRLADTQYF
>TRBD2|.|TRBJ2-5|TRBV6-5
TGTGCCAGCAGTTACGGTGTCCAGGGCGGGAGGGAGACCCAGTACTTC
CASSYGVQGGRETQYF
>.|.|TRBJ2-5|TRBV7-7
TGTGCTAGCAGCCCCTTACCTATGGTAGATGAGACCCAGTACTTC
CASSPLPMVDETQYF
>.|.|TRBJ1-1|TRBV5-8
TGTGCCAGCAGCTTGGGTACGGCGGGGACTGAAGCTTTCTTT
CASSLGTAGTEAFF
>.|.|TRBJ1-2|TRBV29-1
TGCAGCGTTGAAGACCGGGCTTGGGAGGGCTACACCTTC
CSVEDRAWEGYTF
>.|once|TRBJ1-4|TRBV28
TGTGCCAGCAGTTTAGGGGCAGGGCTTGAAAAACTGTTTTTT
CASSLGAGLEKLFF
>.|.|TRBJ2-2|TRBV6-5
TGTGCCAGCAGGCCGACAGGAACCACCGGGGAGCTGTTTTTT
CASRPTGTTGELFF
>.|.|TRBJ2-3|TRBV5-4
TGTGCCAGCAGCCCGGCCTACCAGGGGAAAGATACGCAGTATTTT
CASSPAYQGKDTQYF
>TRBD2|.|TRBJ2-7|TRBV30
TGTGCCTACACCGGGACTAGACTCTTCGAGCAGTACTTC
CAYTGTRLFEQYF
>.|.|TRBJ2-7|TRBV5-4
TGTGCCAGCAGCTTGGCCGCGGGGGCTGACCAGTACTTC
CASSLAAGADQYF
>TRBD2|.|TRBJ2-3|TRBV5-1
TGCGCCAGCAGCTTATCTAGCGGGAGGGCAGATACGCAGTATTTT
CASSLSSGRADTQYF
>.|.|TRBJ2-4|TRBV6-6
TGTGCCAGCACGCCCCAGGGGGGCAAAAACATTCAGTACTTC
CASTPQGGKNIQYF
>TRBD2|.|TRBJ2-5|TRBV30
TGTGCCTGGAGTCGTAGCGGGATGGGAGGGGAGACCCAGTACTTC
CAWSRSGMGGETQYF
>.|.|TRBJ2-1|TRBV10-3
TGTGCCATCAGTGAGTCAGGAGGAGGGGACAATGAGCAGTTCTTC
CAISESGGGDNEQFF
>.|.|TRBJ1-2|TRBV6-5
TGTGCCAGCAGCCCCTCCTGGAGCTATGGCTACACCTTC
CASSPSWSYGYTF
>.|.|TRBJ1-1|TRBV28
TGTGCCAGCAGGAGGGTAGTGAACACTGAAGCTTTCTTT
CASRRVVNTEAFF
>TRBD1|.|TRBJ1-2|TRBV30
TGTGCCTGGAGTGTACCAGGGACAGGCTATGGCTACACCTTC
CAWSVPGTGYGYTF
>.|.|TRBJ1-4|TRBV7-3
TGTGCCAGCAGCCGGACAGCAAATGAAAAACTGTTTTTT
CASSRTANEKLFF
>.|.|TRBJ1-1|TRBV10-2
TGCGCCAGCAGGGGGGAGGGAAGAGCTTTCTTT
CASRGEGRAFF
>.|.|TRBJ2-7|TRBV6-5
TGTGCCAGCAGTCGGACAGCAGGAACCTACGAGCAGTACTTC
CASSRTAGTYEQYF
>TRBD2|.|TRBJ2-1|TRBV7-9
TGTGCCAGCAGAGGGACTAGCGGGAGGTATGAGCAGTTCTTC
CASRGTSGRYEQFF
>.|.|TRBJ1-2|TRBV30
TGTGCCTGGAGAGGGCCCGGGACAATCGCCCGCCTCTATGGCTACACCTTC
CAWRGPGTIARLYGYTF
>TRBD1|.|TRBJ2-4|TRBV2
TGTGCCAGCACCAGTGACAGGGCGGGAAACATTCAGTACTTC
CASTSDRAGNIQYF
>TRBD1|.|TRBJ1-5|TRBV11-2
TGTGCCAGCAGCCCGGGACAGGGGGCAAATCAGCCCCAGCATTTT
CASSPGQGANQPQHF
>TRBD2|.|TRBJ2-5|TRBV7-3
TGTGCCAGCAGCTTAGGGACTAGCGTCCAAGAGACCCAGTACTTC
CASSLGTSVQETQYF
>TRBD2|many|TRBJ2-1|TRBV11-2
TGTGCCAGCAGCAACCTAGCGGGAGGAGGGAATGAGCAGTTCTTC
CASSNLAGGGNEQFF
>.|.|TRBJ1-1|TRBV11-1
TGTGCCAGCAGCTCACGGACGGGGACTGAAGCTTTCTTT
CASSSRTGTEAFF
>.|.|TRBJ1-2|TRBV19
TGTGCCAGTAGGCACTCCGGGACTTTGGGGTATGGCTACACCTTC
CASRHSGTLGYGYTF
>TRBD2|.|TRBJ2-3|TRBV7-9
TGTGCCAGCAGCGCCCTTACTAGCGAGGGCACAGATACGCAGTATTTT
CASSALTSEGTDTQYF
>.|.|TRBJ2-1|TRBV7-7
TGTGCTAGCAGCCCGGGGAACGCGGTGGCCAATGAGCAGTTCTTC
CASSPGNAVANEQFF
>TRBD1|.|TRBJ2-5|TRBV5-5
TGTGCCAGCAGCCACGGGACAGCCCAAGAGACCCAGTACTTC
CASSHGTAQETQYF
>.|.|TRBJ2-3|TRBV30
TGTGCCTGGAGGAGTTTGTTGGCGGGCGGGGATACGCAGTATTTT
CAWRSLLAGGDTQYF
>.|.|TRBJ1-4|TRBV7-9
TGTGCCAGCAGCCCCTACCTCTCAACAACTAATGAAAAACTGTTTTTT
CASSPYLSTTNEKLFF
>.|.|TRBJ1-5|TRBV28
TGTGCCAGCACATCCAATCAGCCCCAGCATTTT
CASTSNQPQHF
>.|.|TRBJ2-1|TRBV7-2
TGTGCCAGCAGCTTCCGGGGACCGAGCGGGTCCGAGCAGTTCTTC
CASSFRGPSGSEQFF
>TRBD2|.|TRBJ2-7|TRBV19
TGTGCCAGTAGGGCTAGCGGGACCCACGAGCAGTACTTC
CASRASGTHEQYF
>TRBD2|.|TRBJ2-1|TRBV7-8
TGTGCCAGCAGCCCGAGCGGGGGGTGGTTGGGCAATGAGCAGTTCTTC
CASSPSGGWLGNEQFF
>TRBD2|.|TRBJ2-5|TRBV7-2
TGTGCCAGCAGCTTGTGGCTAGCGGGAGGTGTGGAGACCCAGTACTTC
CASSLWLAGGVETQYF
>.|.|TRBJ2-2|TRBV6-1
TGTGCCAGCGGGGGTGCCGGGGGGAACACCGGGGAGCTGTTTTTT
CASGGAGGNTGELFF
>TRBD1|.|TRBJ2-5|TRBV27
TGTGCCAGCACCCAACGGCGGGGACAGGGTTTGGAGACCCAGTACTTC
CASTQRRGQGLETQYF
>.|.|TRBJ2-5|TRBV28
TGTGCCAGCAGTTTAAGGGGATTCCAAGAGACCCAGTACTTC
CASSLRGFQETQYF
>TRBD1|.|TRBJ2-7|TRBV11-1
TGTGCCAGCAGCTTCGGACAGGGTGGCTACGAGCAGTACTTC
CASSFGQGGYEQYF
>.|.|TRBJ2-3|TRBV4-3
TGCGCCAGCAGCCAAGGGGCTAGCACGACAGATACGCAGTATTTT
CASSQGASTTDTQYF
>TRBD2|once|TRBJ2-1|TRBV4-3
TGCGCCAGCAGCCAAGAGCCGGGACTAGCGGGAGTCGGGGAGCAGTTCTTC
CASSQEPGLAGVGEQFF
>TRBD1|.|TRBJ1-2|TRBV28
TGTGCCAGCAGTTTATACCGGACAGGGGGACGAAACTATGGCTACACCTTC
CASSLYRTGGRNYGYTF
>.|once|TRBJ1-3|TRBV4-3
TGCGCCAGCAGCCAACTTGGGGCAGTGGCGGACACCATATATTTT
CASSQLGAVADTIYF
>.|.|TRBJ1-5|TRBV28
TGTGCCAGCAGGGGGGGGCAGGGCGGGCAGCCCCAGCATTTT
CASRGGQGGQPQHF
>.|once|TRBJ1-3|TRBV4-1
TGCGCCAGCAGCCAAGAAGGGGCAGGTGGAAACACCATATATTTT
CASSQEGAGGNTIYF
>TRBD2|.|TRBJ2-2|TRBV5-1
TGCGCCAGCAGCAGACTAGCGGGCAGACCCCCCGGGGAGCTGTTTTTT
CASSRLAGRPPGELFF
>.|.|TRBJ1-2|TRBV30
TGTGCCTGGACCGACATGGGTGGCTACACCTTC
CAWTDMGGYTF
>.|.|TRBJ1-2|TRBV2
TGTGCCAGCCCACCCCAATGGGGGGGGACGAGGTATGGCTACACCTTC
CASPPQWGGTRYGYTF
>.|once|TRBJ1-1|TRBV13
TGTGCCAGCAGCTCGGCCGTGGGGGCGGACACTGAAGCTTTCTTT
CASSSAVGADTEAFF
>TRBD2|once|TRBJ2-1|TRBV27
TGTGCCAGCAACCTCCTAGCGGGAGGATCCTACAATGAGCAGTTCTTC
CASNLLAGGSYNEQFF